This section outlines one T cell receptor beta chain sequence together with its context. Its matching antigen is unknown. For sequencing, patients were chosen who had shown expansion of CD8+CD57+ cells by flow cytometry. Prior therapy had not been administered to any patient at the time of blood sampling. This sample stems from a study of CD8+CD57+ T cells in acquired aplastic anemia. Study summary: Recorded DNA amounts for sorted CD4+ and CD8+ cells had an average of about 3.5 ug. Study results and limitations: Overlap between patients and controls comprised about 28 CD8+ CDR3 sequences. Any difference that existed in CD8+ Simpson's diversity between patients and controls was not significant.

The template used for profiling TCR beta VDJ and CDR3 was genomic DNA. MiXCR was run by TCRdb on the reads, yielding one entry per CDR3 protein. The data show some 180,000 distinct CDR3 sequences, with approximately 48% seen just once and roughly 13% held by the top ten. CDR3 size: 13 residues. Germline CDR1 SQVTM, CDR2 ANQGSEA. J gave up 3 bases and V 7 bases, and 5 bases lay outside the gene matches. The TCR was taken from a human donor with aplastic anemia. The chain combines TRBV29-1 with TRBJ1-5, with TRBD1 matching 8 bases. Input material: sorted CD4+, CD8+, or CD8+CD57+ T cells (not recorded which) from PBMCs. The CDR3 spells CSAGQGLNQPQHF. CDR3 coding DNA: TGCAGCGCTGGACAGGGACTCAATCAGCCCCAGCATTTT.